This TCR beta chain was captured in a study of blood T cell repertoires in COVID-19. Study details: Italy, Spain and the United States were the sources of the convalescent and acute COVID-19 samples.

The CDR3 extends over 15 amino acids. The germline V gene has CDR1 PRHDT and CDR2 FYEKMQ (reference sequence). V lost 5 bases and J 5 bases, leaving 16 bases between the germline ends. This table comes from immunoSEQ multiplex PCR, and its TCRdb copy is limited to in-frame clones, with some not included. The sample shows roughly 170,000 clones, more than 65% of them seen only once. The sequencing sample was made of peripheral blood. V usage is TRBV13 and J usage is TRBJ1-5, with D hard to call. The sequence derives from a woman between 55 and 75 years old with COVID-19, enrolled during active disease. CDR3 in DNA: TGTGCCAGCAGCCCCCTGGTCGCGAAATATCAGCCCCAGCATTTT. As protein: CASSPLVAKYQPQHF.